This TCR beta chain was identified in a study of control samples from healthy donors and cancer patients (dated by TCRdb to the early 2020s). Reading from cysteine to phenylalanine, the CDR3 counts 11 amino acids. CDR3 DNA only is kept here, 33 bases in frame from base 1. Trimming costs V 3 bases and J 5 bases, and their ends lie 7 bases apart. Reading the germline V gene gives CDR1 SQVTM and CDR2 ANQGSEA. Library generation was performed with the immunoSEQ multiplex PCR assay. What TCRdb holds here is the immuneACCESS table cut down to in-frame rearrangements. Part of the clones is not present; checked against another copy, under half of the missing clones reflect an unresolved V gene, and the others are unexplained. This sample comprises about 53,000 clones, roughly 87% of them detected only once. The ten most abundant clones make up about 14% of the sample. In regard to this clone: Its antigen is currently not known. No qualities accompany the bases; no much larger clone lies one base away.

In this chain, TRBV29-1 is recombined with TRBJ1-2, with the identity of the D gene unclear. Sequencing was performed on PBMCs. The sequence was collected from a man aged 60-69 years with head and neck cancer. The CDR3 protein is CSVDSGYGYTF. Read as DNA, the sequence is TGCAGCGTTGATTCTGGGTATGGCTACACCTTC.